The sequence of this T cell receptor (beta chain) was determined in a study of cytomegalovirus exposure and HLA in healthy donors. Study information: The roughly 110 validation repertoires were produced on the same platform as the 500 to 800 repertoires of the first cohort. This was reported in a later analysis. Broader study findings: The study put 150 or so TCR beta chains on its list as cytomegalovirus-associated. Rarity held for most TCR sequences, but there were some public TCRs that occurred in many donors.

The donors belonged to the roughly 110-subject validation cohort, separate from the approximately 670-subject first cohort. The table came from immunoSEQ multiplex PCR; TCRdb's copy has only in-frame clones and leaves some out. The sample holds around 300,000 clones, about 86% seen once. This CDR3 is built from 15 residues. J lost 7 bases, V lost 2 bases, and 5 bases had no gene match. Germline CDR1 reads SGHTA; CDR2 reads FQGNSA. This clone came up a few times. Its target is not known. The sequence was collected from a young woman in good health and CMV-seronegative. Sequencing used PBMCs. This chain connects TRBV7-2 to TRBJ2-1; the match to TRBD1 covers 10 bases. The CDR3 protein is CASSLRRDRGNEQFF. DNA for the CDR3: TGTGCCAGCAGCTTAAGAAGGGACAGGGGAAATGAGCAGTTCTTC.